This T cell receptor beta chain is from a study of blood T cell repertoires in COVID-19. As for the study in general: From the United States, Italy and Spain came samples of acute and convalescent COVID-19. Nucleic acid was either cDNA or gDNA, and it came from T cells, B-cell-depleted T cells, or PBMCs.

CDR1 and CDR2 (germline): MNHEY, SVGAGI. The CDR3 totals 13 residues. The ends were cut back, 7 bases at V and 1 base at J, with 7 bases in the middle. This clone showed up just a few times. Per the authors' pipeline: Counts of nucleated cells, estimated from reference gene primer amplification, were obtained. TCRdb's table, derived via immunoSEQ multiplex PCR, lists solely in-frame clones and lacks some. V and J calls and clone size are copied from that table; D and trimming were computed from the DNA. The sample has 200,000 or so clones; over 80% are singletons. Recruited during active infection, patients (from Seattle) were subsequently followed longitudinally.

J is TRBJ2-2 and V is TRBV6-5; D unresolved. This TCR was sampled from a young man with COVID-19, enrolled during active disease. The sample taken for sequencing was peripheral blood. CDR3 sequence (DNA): TGTGCCAGCACCCAGGAGAACACCGGGGAGCTGTTTTTT. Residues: CASTQENTGELFF.